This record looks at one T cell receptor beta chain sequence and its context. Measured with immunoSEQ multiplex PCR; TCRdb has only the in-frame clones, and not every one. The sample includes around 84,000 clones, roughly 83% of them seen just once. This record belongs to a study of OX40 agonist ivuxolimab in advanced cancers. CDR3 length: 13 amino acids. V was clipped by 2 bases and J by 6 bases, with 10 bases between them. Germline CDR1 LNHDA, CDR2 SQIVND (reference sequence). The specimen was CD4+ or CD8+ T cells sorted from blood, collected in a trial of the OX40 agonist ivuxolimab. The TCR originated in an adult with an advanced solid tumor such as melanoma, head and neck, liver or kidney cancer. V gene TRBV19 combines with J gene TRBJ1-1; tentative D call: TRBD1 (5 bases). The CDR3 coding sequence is TGTGCCAGTAGTATAAAGGGGCGCTCTGAAGCTTTCTTT. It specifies CASSIKGRSEAFF.